Below, one TCR beta chain is given with its context. Its antigen remains unknown. The CDR3 is made up of 16 amino acids. Germline loops: CDR1 SGHRS, CDR2 YFSETQ. V was clipped by 5 bases and J by 3 bases; unmatched bases: 6. The data originate from a study of T cell responses to AZD1222 COVID-19 vaccine. The method was immunoSEQ multiplex PCR; TCRdb's version includes in-frame clones alone and lacks a portion of them. Seen here are 100,000 or so clones, around 82% observed once, and the top ten hold around 15%. Study-level points and caveats: Spike-spanning, vaccine-associated CD4 TCRs were dominant at 160-218 and 743-854. Only a handful of AZD1222 recipients were seropositive at baseline. Spike-specific TCR breadth and depth grew following two AZD1222 doses. In all cases, repertoires were sampled only after the peak T cell response.

The origin of this receptor is an adult in good health. The chain uses TRBV5-1 and TRBJ2-5; 14 positions agree with TRBD2. The sequences come from peripheral blood, collected on day 0 of AZD1222 vaccination. The CDR3: CASRQGLAGEEETQYF. The CDR3, as DNA: TGCGCCAGCAGACAGGGACTAGCGGGAGAGGAAGAGACCCAGTACTTC.